The rows below give T cell receptor beta chains drawn from one sample of a study of graft-versus-host responses after intestinal transplantation. The data were produced by immunoSEQ multiplex PCR, yet TCRdb's version contains in-frame clones alone and is incomplete. The table has 20,000 to 25,000 clones, 25% to 35% seen once. Sample: alloreactive CD8+ T cells from a mixed lymphocyte reaction culture, taken before intestinal transplant. The receptors come from a human patient who received an intestinal transplant. The CDR3 runs from the conserved cysteine through the conserved F or W. A D gene is named only where the DNA matches it firmly. Rows give clone size only sometimes, using once, few, many, or a class for an expanded clone.

j_gene	v_gene	d_gene	abundance	CDR3nt	CDR3aa
TRBJ1-5	TRBV4-1	NA	few	TGCGCCAGCAGTTCCACTTGGGGGCAGCCCCAGCATTTT	CASSSTWGQPQHF
TRBJ2-7	TRBV7-9	TRBD1	few	TGTGCCAGCAGCTTAATTCTCGGGACAGCCTACGAGCAGTACTTC	CASSLILGTAYEQYF
TRBJ2-7	TRBV6-9	NA	NA	TGTGCCAGCAGTAATAGGGGGAGGTACGAGCAGTACTTC	CASSNRGRYEQYF
TRBJ2-7	TRBV6-5	TRBD2	NA	TGTGCCAGCACCCACGGGGGGGCTTTCGAGCAGTACTTC	CASTHGGAFEQYF
TRBJ2-7	TRBV29-1	NA	few	TGCAGCTCGATGGACGGAAGCTCCTACGAGCAGTACTTC	CSSMDGSSYEQYF
TRBJ2-7	TRBV11-2	TRBD1	NA	TGTGCCAGCAGCCCATGGACAGGGGACGAGCAGTACTTC	CASSPWTGDEQYF
TRBJ1-4	TRBV4-1	NA	NA	TGCGCCAGCAGCCAACCCGAGCGGGGGGGCTGGGAAAAACTGTTTTTT	CASSQPERGGWEKLFF
TRBJ2-2	TRBV29-1	NA	NA	TGCAGCGTTGCCAGTACCGGGGAGCTGTTTTTT	CSVASTGELFF
TRBJ2-5	TRBV7-6	NA	NA	TGTGCCAGCAGCTTAGATGAAGAGACCCAGTACTTC	CASSLDEETQYF
TRBJ2-3	TRBV7-3	TRBD2	NA	TGTGCCAGCAGCCTATCAGCGGGGGGTGCCCCGACAGATACGCAGTATTTT	CASSLSAGGAPTDTQYF